The 24 T cell receptor beta chains below all came from one sample that was sequenced in a study of radiotherapy plus CTLA-4 blockade in lung cancer. The data were produced by immunoSEQ multiplex PCR, yet TCRdb's version contains in-frame clones alone and is incomplete. The sample includes about 39,000 clones, roughly 79% of them seen just once. The source was peripheral blood, collected from a patient treated with radiotherapy plus ipilimumab. All receptors derive from a human donor with non-small cell lung cancer that progressed on radiotherapy plus ipilimumab.

The chain combines TRBV18 with TRBJ2-7; 8 nucleotides align to TRBD1. Germline loops: CDR1 KGHSH, CDR2 LQKENI. This CDR3 is 15 amino acids long. The ends lost 3 bases at V and 3 bases at J; junction bases unmatched: 7. The CDR3 DNA sequence: TGTGCCAGCTCACCCCTGACAGGGGTGGGCTACGAGCAGTACTTC. Its protein product is CASSPLTGVGYEQYF.

The chain couples TRBV4-1 to TRBJ2-1; no firm D call. Per germline, CDR1 MGHRA and CDR2 YSYEKL. The CDR3 is 15 residues long. Trimming cost V 1 base and J 5 bases, with 12 bases left between them. CDR3 sequence reads: CASSQGSSQDNEQFF. The CDR3 region has the DNA TGCGCCAGCAGCCAAGGTAGCTCGCAAGACAATGAGCAGTTCTTC.

This clone showed up just a few times. V gene TRBV19 combines with J gene TRBJ2-2, with a weak D call TRBD1 (6 bases). From germline, CDR1 is LNHDA and CDR2 SQIVND (reference sequence). The V end was cut by 5 bases, the J end by 1 base, with 8 bases between. The CDR3 length is 14 residues. As DNA, the CDR3 is TGTGCCAGTAGTCTGGGACAGAACACCGGGGAGCTGTTTTTT. Its protein product is CASSLGQNTGELFF.

V and J are TRBV5-1 and TRBJ2-7; a weak D match, TRBD2 (6 bases). Germline CDR1 is SGHRS and CDR2 is YFSETQ. V lost 5 bases and J lost 2, with 14 bases in between. The CDR3 runs to 14 residues. The CDR3 sequence: CASREGLWTYEQYF. In DNA form, the CDR3 reads TGCGCCAGCAGGGAGGGCCTCTGGACCTACGAGCAGTACTTC. Combining the CDR3 with reference TRBV5-1 and TRBJ2-7 gives the whole variable domain KAGVTQTPRYLIKTRGQQVTLSCSPISGHRSVSWYQQTPGQGLQFLFEYFSETQRNKGNFPGRFSGRQFSNSRSEMNVSTLELGDSALYLCASREGLWTYEQYFGPGTRLTVT.

The CDR3 sequence: CASKQTLNTEAFF. The CDR3 DNA reads as TGCGCCAGCAAACAGACACTGAACACTGAAGCTTTCTTT. The chain employs TRBV5-1 and TRBJ1-1; D is unresolved. The CDR3 runs 13 residues. Germline V gene lookup returns CDR1 SGHRS and CDR2 YFSETQ. V was clipped by 6 bases and J by 0 bases, with 9 bases between them.

This clone was seen a single time. This chain links TRBV4-1 with TRBJ2-4; the match to TRBD2 covers 7 bases. CDR3 length equals 17 residues. Per the germline V gene, CDR1 is MGHRA and CDR2 is YSYEKL. V was clipped by 3 bases and J by 4 bases; unmatched bases: 12. CDR3 DNA sequence: TGCGCCAGCAGCCACGCGGGGGTTTCAGGGTGGAAAAACATTCAGTACTTC. Encoded protein: CASSHAGVSGWKNIQYF.

A few counts support this clone. The V call is TRBV12-5, the J call TRBJ1-3; perhaps TRBD1 as D (6 bases). V was trimmed by 1 base and J by 2 bases, leaving 12 bases between them. The CDR3 has 16 amino acids. In germline, CDR1 is LGHNT, CDR2 FRNRAP. For the CDR3, the DNA is TGTGCTAGTGGTTTGGGACAGGTCCAGGCTGGAAACACCATATATTTT. Protein sequence: CASGLGQVQAGNTIYF.

For the CDR3, the DNA is TGTGCCAGCAGTTCCGGACAGAGCACTGAAGCTTTCTTT. This sequence encodes CASSSGQSTEAFF. The chain is built from TRBV2 and TRBJ1-1; possibly TRBD1 for D (6 bases). This CDR3 has 13 residues. Germline CDR1 reads SNHLY; CDR2 reads FYNNEI. V was clipped by 5 bases and J by 4 bases, with 11 bases between them.

By proportion, this clone is medium-sized. The chain links TRBV4-2 to TRBJ2-7, with 7 positions matching TRBD1. This CDR3 comprises 15 residues. Losses at the gene ends were 1 base for V and 2 bases for J; bases not matched to a gene: 5. In germline, CDR1 is LGHNA, CDR2 YNFKEQ. CDR3 loop: CASSQVDTGAYEQYF. The CDR3 bases are TGTGCCAGCAGCCAAGTAGACACAGGGGCCTACGAGCAGTACTTC.

The rearrangement links TRBV5-1 to TRBJ2-3; 10 bases agree with TRBD2. The J segment lost 1 base and the V segment lost 0 bases, leaving 5 bases of the junction unmatched. Germline CDR1 SGHRS, CDR2 YFSETQ. The CDR3 contains 17 residues. In DNA form, the CDR3 reads TGCGCCAGCAGCTTGGATCCGAGCGGGGGGGGCACAGATACGCAGTATTTT. This codes for CASSLDPSGGGTDTQYF.

The V call is TRBV2, the J call TRBJ2-3; 7 nucleotides line up with TRBD2. Unmatched junction bases numbered 2, after V lost 5 bases and J lost 0 bases. The CDR3 consists of 14 residues. Per germline, CDR1 SNHLY and CDR2 FYNNEI. The CDR3 region has the DNA TGTGCCAGCAGTTGGGGGGGGAGCACAGATACGCAGTATTTT. Residues: CASSWGGSTDTQYF.

The gene calls are TRBV11-1 and TRBJ2-3; TRBD2 aligns across 10 bases. The CDR3 totals 18 residues. With V trimmed by 2 bases and J by 4 bases, 12 bases remained unmatched. Germline CDR1 SGHAT, CDR2 FQDESV (reference sequence). The CDR3 sequence is CASSLSSVGTSVADTQYF. CDR3 DNA sequence: TGTGCCAGCAGCTTATCGTCCGTAGGGACTAGCGTAGCAGATACGCAGTATTTT.

The chain carries TRBV9 and TRBJ2-1; 13 bases fit TRBD2. This CDR3 region has 17 residues. Trimming at V came to 3 bases and at J to 8 bases, leaving 11 bases not matched to a gene. Germline V gives CDR1 SGDLS, CDR2 YYNGEE. CDR3 coding DNA: TGTGCCAGCAGCGCGACTAGCGGGGGGCCAAACCGCCATGAGCAGTTCTTC. Amino acids: CASSATSGGPNRHEQFF. The complete variable domain, with remaining parts taken from reference TRBV9 and TRBJ2-1, reads DSGVTQTPKHLITATGQRVTLRCSPRSGDLSVYWYQQSLDQGLQFLIQYYNGEERAKGNILERFSAQQFPDLHSELNLSSLELGDSALYFCASSATSGGPNRHEQFFGPGTRLTVL.

V is TRBV6-5 and J is TRBJ1-6, with 7 nucleotides matching TRBD1. Germline CDR1 MNHEY, CDR2 SVGAGI. The CDR3 covers 15 residues. The V and J ends lost 2 bases and 6 bases, in that order; junction bases with no gene match: 4. This chain's CDR3 is CASSYTRGLNSPLHF. CDR3 nucleotide sequence: TGTGCCAGCAGTTACACAAGGGGGCTTAATTCACCCCTCCACTTT.

The chain couples TRBV21-1 to TRBJ1-2. TRBV21-1 is given as a pseudogene. The CDR3 is made up of 14 amino acids. The CDR3: CASSPWGEGYGYTF. CDR3 in DNA: TGTGCCAGCAGCCCCTGGGGGGAAGGCTATGGCTACACCTTC.

This chain uses TRBV13 with TRBJ2-3; 7 nucleotides agree with TRBD1. Germline CDR1 PRHDT, CDR2 FYEKMQ (reference sequence). This CDR3 comprises 18 residues. Trimming removed 5 bases from V and 5 bases from J; junction bases left unmatched: 19. The CDR3: CASSIRPSYRGKGDTQYF. DNA of the CDR3: TGTGCCAGCAGCATTAGGCCCTCCTACAGGGGAAAGGGAGATACGCAGTATTTT. The whole variable domain, remainder taken from reference TRBV13 and TRBJ2-3, is AAGVIQSPRHLIKEKRETATLKCYPIPRHDTVYWYQQGPGQDPQFLISFYEKMQSDKGSIPDRFSAQQFSDYHSELNMSSLELGDSALYFCASSIRPSYRGKGDTQYFGPGTRLTVL.

The genes are TRBV6-6 and TRBJ2-7; TRBD1 matches at 7 bases. This CDR3 has 15 amino acids. CDR1 and CDR2 (germline): MNHNY, SVGAGI (reference sequence). J was trimmed by 6 bases and V by 0 bases; bases with no gene match: 8. The DNA of the CDR3 is TGTGCCAGCAGTTACTCGCCGGGACAGATACCCGAGCAGTACTTC. Protein product: CASSYSPGQIPEQYF.

The CDR3 spells CASSLDRNTEAFF. CDR3 sequence (DNA): TGTGCCAGCAGCTTAGACAGGAACACTGAAGCTTTCTTT. The chain recombines TRBV7-3 with TRBJ1-1; possible D gene TRBD1, 5 bases. This CDR3 region has 13 residues. Germline loops: CDR1 SGHTA, CDR2 FQGTGA. Trimming removed 2 bases from V and 1 base from J, with 5 bases in between.

Relative to its sample, this clone is medium-sized (0.01 to 0.1%). The chain employs TRBV9 and TRBJ1-6; 7 bases are shared with TRBD1. This CDR3 contains 15 residues. With 5 bases clipped from V and 5 bases from J, the junction kept 7 bases outside the gene matches. Germline CDR1 SGDLS, CDR2 YYNGEE. Here the CDR3 reads CASRSGTENNSPLHF. DNA for the CDR3: TGTGCCAGCAGGTCAGGGACAGAAAATAATTCACCCCTCCACTTT. The complete variable domain, with remaining parts taken from reference TRBV9 and TRBJ1-6, reads DSGVTQTPKHLITATGQRVTLRCSPRSGDLSVYWYQQSLDQGLQFLIQYYNGEERAKGNILERFSAQQFPDLHSELNLSSLELGDSALYFCASRSGTENNSPLHFGNGTRLTVT.

This chain joins TRBV5-6 and TRBJ2-4; perhaps TRBD1 as D (5 bases). This CDR3 is 15 amino acids long. Germline V lookup: CDR1 SGHDT, CDR2 YYEEEE. V lost 4 bases to trimming and J lost 0 bases, with 11 bases between them. CDR3 nucleotides: TGTGCCAGCAGCAATAAGCAGGGAGCCAAAAACATTCAGTACTTC. Translated, it gives CASSNKQGAKNIQYF.

The rearrangement joins TRBV11-2 to TRBJ1-2, with D possibly matching TRBD1 (5 bases). The ends were cut back, 3 bases at V and 1 base at J, with 12 bases in the middle. CDR1 is SGHAT and CDR2 is FQNNGV in the germline V gene. This CDR3 contains 15 residues. DNA of the CDR3: TGTGCCAGCAGCTTGAGTTTTGACAGTAACTATGGCTACACCTTC. Its translation is CASSLSFDSNYGYTF.

This sequence joins TRBV5-1 and TRBJ2-7; 8 bases match TRBD2. The CDR3 runs to 14 residues. J gave up 1 base and V 5 bases, and 5 bases lay outside the gene matches. Germline lookup yields CDR1 SGHRS and CDR2 YFSETQ. The CDR3 sequence: CASSREGVSYEQYF. The CDR3 nucleotides are TGCGCCAGCAGTCGGGAGGGGGTGTCCTACGAGCAGTACTTC. The full variable domain, its missing parts supplied by reference TRBV5-1 and TRBJ2-7, is KAGVTQTPRYLIKTRGQQVTLSCSPISGHRSVSWYQQTPGQGLQFLFEYFSETQRNKGNFPGRFSGRQFSNSRSEMNVSTLELGDSALYLCASSREGVSYEQYFGPGTRLTVT.

This chain connects TRBV6-5 to TRBJ1-2; D might be TRBD1 (5 bases). Trimming left V 2 bases short and J 3 bases short, with 16 bases between. Germline V gives CDR1 MNHEY, CDR2 SVGAGI. The CDR3 runs 16 residues. For the CDR3, the DNA is TGTGCCAGCAGTTACCGAACCCCCCGGGGGGACTATGGCTACACCTTC. As protein: CASSYRTPRGDYGYTF.

The V and J genes are TRBV19 and TRBJ2-7, with D maybe TRBD1 (6 bases). The germline V and J ends were trimmed by 8 bases and 12 bases, with 23 bases remaining between them. Germline V gives CDR1 LNHDA, CDR2 SQIVND (reference sequence). CDR3 size: 13 residues. CDR3 residues: CASPMADRPTSYF. Here the CDR3 DNA reads TGTGCCAGTCCTATGGCGGACAGACCTACGTCGTACTTC.